Listed below are T cell receptor beta chains from one sample, sequenced in a study of T cell responses to AZD1222 COVID-19 vaccine. Some clones are missing from TCRdb's copy, which holds only in-frame ones; the method was immunoSEQ multiplex PCR. This table holds 140,000 to 150,000 clones, around nine tenths found once. This specimen consisted of peripheral blood, obtained 28 days after the second AZD1222 dose. The receptors here all came from an adult who received the AZD1222 COVID-19 vaccine. Both conserved end residues are part of each CDR3. Clone size is shown for a subset of rows, as once, few, many or a class of expanded clone.

clone_size j_call v_call cdr3_aa
- TRBJ2-2 TRBV3-1/TRBV3-2 CASSQGQGWAGELFF
once TRBJ2-1 TRBV25-1 CASSPRQGGNEQFF
- TRBJ2-5 TRBV24-1 CATSDSKETQYF
- TRBJ1-1 TRBV4-3 CASSQAGTEAFF
- TRBJ1-2 TRBV6-1 CASSATPGQGAPDGYTF
- TRBJ1-2 TRBV27 CASSLGSSNYGYTF
- TRBJ1-2 TRBV28 CASSPRRGANYGYTF
- TRBJ2-7 TRBV11-1 CASSGWTGYEQYF
- TRBJ2-2 TRBV3-1/TRBV3-2 CASSPQLVALGGELFF
many TRBJ2-7 TRBV2 CASRTGLAGFNEQYF
- TRBJ1-2 TRBV11-2 CASSSGQFYGYTF
- TRBJ1-1 TRBV7-6 CASSRPGTEAFF
- TRBJ1-1 TRBV27 CASSPHGAGTEAFF
- TRBJ1-6 TRBV7-8 CASSRTDIGAPLHF
- TRBJ2-3 TRBV2 CASSELRTDTQYF
- TRBJ1-4 TRBV9 CASSPRDGGDEKLFF
few TRBJ2-7 TRBV14 CASSPPDLAGAGYEQYF
- TRBJ2-3 TRBV6-5 CASSQLAVTDTQYF
- TRBJ1-5 TRBV28 CASTLLNPRRANQPQHF
- TRBJ2-1 TRBV28 CASSRSGISYNEQFF
- TRBJ1-2 TRBV25-1 CATNYGGGDGGYTF
- TRBJ2-7 TRBV11-2 CASSLDPFLGAGNEQYF
- TRBJ2-4 TRBV7-9 CASKRLGEDIQYF
- TRBJ1-2 TRBV15 CATSRVSEGNYGYTF
- TRBJ1-1 TRBV14 CASSQDWQGTAFF
- TRBJ2-7 TRBV6-2/TRBV6-3 CASSYHSDYEQYF
- TRBJ1-1 TRBV6-5 CASTKPGAASTEAFF
- TRBJ2-2 TRBV11-2 CASSSSGGELFF
- TRBJ1-3 TRBV5-1 CASSLVGGLSGNTIYF
- TRBJ1-5 TRBV7-2 CASSLEGHQPQHF
- TRBJ2-1 TRBV13 CASTTSIGFPYNEQFF
- TRBJ2-7 TRBV7-2 CASSSAGYYEQYF
- TRBJ1-2 TRBV4-3 CASSQEFSRGYTF
- TRBJ1-5 TRBV6-5 CASSPGFSQPQHF
once TRBJ1-1 TRBV20-1 CSASDGTLNTEAFF
- TRBJ1-4 TRBV5-1 CASSADSSNEKLFF
- TRBJ2-7 TRBV5-1 CASSLESVGLSYEQYF
- TRBJ1-1 TRBV5-1 CASSLFGADNTEAFF
- TRBJ1-5 TRBV19 CASSIQGGWQPQHF
- TRBJ1-5 TRBV7-8 CASSLYLNPDQPQHF
- TRBJ2-7 TRBV6-5 CASSTGLARYEQYF
- TRBJ1-1 TRBV7-9 CASSFRTGGTEAFF
- TRBJ1-2 TRBV7-3 CASSLKDGTAITF
- TRBJ2-1 TRBV9 CASSAGGRGSSYNEQFF
- TRBJ2-3 TRBV6-2/TRBV6-3 CASSYGGGTGDTQYF
- TRBJ1-2 TRBV7-2 CASSLVPQGGGYTF
- TRBJ2-1 TRBV6-4 CASSELAGGPHEQFF
once TRBJ2-5 TRBV2 CASSYRRSGSDDETQYF
once TRBJ1-5 TRBV6-2/TRBV6-3 CASSPGGDGEGNQPQHF
- TRBJ2-5 TRBV28 CASSGQGLRETQYF
- TRBJ2-7 TRBV7-8 CASSFSGGNNEQYF